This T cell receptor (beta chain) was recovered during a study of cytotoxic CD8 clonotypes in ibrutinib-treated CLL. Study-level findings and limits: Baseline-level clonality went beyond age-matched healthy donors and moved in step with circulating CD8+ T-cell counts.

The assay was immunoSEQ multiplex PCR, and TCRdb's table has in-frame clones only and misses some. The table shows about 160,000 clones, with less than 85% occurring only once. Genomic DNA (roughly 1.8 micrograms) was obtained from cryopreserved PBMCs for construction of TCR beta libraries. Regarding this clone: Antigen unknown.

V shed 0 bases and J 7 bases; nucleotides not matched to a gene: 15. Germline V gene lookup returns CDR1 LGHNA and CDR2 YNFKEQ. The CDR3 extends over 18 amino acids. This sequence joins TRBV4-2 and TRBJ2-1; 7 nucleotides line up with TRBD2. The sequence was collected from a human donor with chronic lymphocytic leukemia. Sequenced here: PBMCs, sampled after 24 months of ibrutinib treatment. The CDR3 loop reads CASSQDPVGSGRFNEQFF. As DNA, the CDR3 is TGTGCCAGCAGCCAAGATCCTGTAGGTAGCGGGCGGTTTAATGAGCAGTTCTTC.